Sequencing of this T cell receptor beta chain was carried out in a study of shared clonotypes between healthy human individuals. Study-level results: Generation probabilities were higher for clonotypes shared across all four sorted-subset donors than for unshared ones.

CDR3 length equals 14 residues. Germline CDR1 and CDR2: MDHEN and SYDVKM. V lost 2 bases and J 4 bases, leaving 11 bases between the germline ends. This clone was detected a few times. Its specificity is unknown. Clones were read by immunoSEQ multiplex PCR, and TCRdb kept only the in-frame ones, dropping some. This sample carries about a million clones, around four fifths of them seen once, and the ten largest clones take approximately 1.5%. Sequencing used memory CD4+ T cells sorted from blood. Subset: CD45RA-negative fraction. This receptor was identified in a man aged 18 to 30 in good health. The genes are TRBV28 and TRBJ2-5; possible D gene TRBD2, 6 bases. CDR3 in DNA: TGTGCCAGCAGTTTACCGGGGGACTTAGAGACCCAGTACTTC. It codes for CASSLPGDLETQYF.